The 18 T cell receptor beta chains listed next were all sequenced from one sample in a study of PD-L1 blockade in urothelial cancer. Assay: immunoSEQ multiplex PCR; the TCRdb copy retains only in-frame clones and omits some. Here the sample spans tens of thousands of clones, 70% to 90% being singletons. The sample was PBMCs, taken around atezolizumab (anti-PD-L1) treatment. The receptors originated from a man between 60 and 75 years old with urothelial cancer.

CDR3 sequence reads: CASRGRQGNTEAFF. The DNA for the CDR3 is TGTGCCAGCAGGGGAAGACAGGGAAACACTGAAGCTTTCTTT. This chain joins TRBV6-1 and TRBJ1-1; 7 bases fit TRBD1. With 6 bases clipped from V and 2 bases from J, the junction kept 6 bases outside the gene matches. This CDR3 spans 14 amino acids. Germline V gives CDR1 MNHNS, CDR2 SASEGT.

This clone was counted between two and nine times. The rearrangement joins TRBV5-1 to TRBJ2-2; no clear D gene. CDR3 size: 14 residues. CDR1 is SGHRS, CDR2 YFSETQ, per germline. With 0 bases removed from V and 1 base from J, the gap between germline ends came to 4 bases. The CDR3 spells CASSLAMNTGELFF. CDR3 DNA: TGCGCCAGCAGCTTGGCAATGAACACCGGGGAGCTGTTTTTT.

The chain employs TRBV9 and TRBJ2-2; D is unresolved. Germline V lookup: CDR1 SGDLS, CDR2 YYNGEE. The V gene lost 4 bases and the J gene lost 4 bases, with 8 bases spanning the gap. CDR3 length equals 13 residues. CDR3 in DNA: TGTGCCAGCAGCCGAGGCCCCACCGGGGAGCTGTTTTTT. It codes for CASSRGPTGELFF.

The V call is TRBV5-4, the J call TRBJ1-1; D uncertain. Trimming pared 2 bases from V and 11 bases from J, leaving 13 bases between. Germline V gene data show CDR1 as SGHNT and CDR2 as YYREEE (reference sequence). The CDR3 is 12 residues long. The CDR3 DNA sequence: TGTGCCAGCAGCTTTTGGGAGGCGAGGGCTTTCTTT. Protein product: CASSFWEARAFF. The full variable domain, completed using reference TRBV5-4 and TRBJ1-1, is ETGVTQSPTHLIKTRGQQVTLRCSSQSGHNTVSWYQQALGQGPQFIFQYYREEENGRGNFPPRFSGLQFPNYSSELNVNALELDDSALYLCASSFWEARAFFGQGTRLTVV.

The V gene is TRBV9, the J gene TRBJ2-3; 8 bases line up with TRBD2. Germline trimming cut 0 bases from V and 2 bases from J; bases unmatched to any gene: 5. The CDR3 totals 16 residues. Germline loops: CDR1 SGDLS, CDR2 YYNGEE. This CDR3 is CASSVVAGGHTDTQYF. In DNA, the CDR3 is TGTGCCAGCAGCGTAGTTGCGGGGGGCCACACAGATACGCAGTATTTT.

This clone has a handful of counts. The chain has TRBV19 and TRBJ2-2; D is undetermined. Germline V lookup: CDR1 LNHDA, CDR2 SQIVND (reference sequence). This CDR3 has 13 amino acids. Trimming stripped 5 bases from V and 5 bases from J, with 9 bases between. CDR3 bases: TGTGCCAGTAGTGTGACGGGTACCGGGGAGCTGTTTTTT. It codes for CASSVTGTGELFF.

This CDR3 is CASRAGTGGGDTQYF. Written as DNA, the CDR3 is TGTGCCAGCAGAGCCGGGACAGGGGGCGGAGATACGCAGTATTTT. This rearrangement joins TRBV5-4 to TRBJ2-3; 12 bases line up with TRBD1. From germline, CDR1 is SGHNT and CDR2 YYREEE (reference sequence). The CDR3 is 15 amino acids. With V trimmed by 5 bases and J by 5 bases, 6 bases remained unmatched.

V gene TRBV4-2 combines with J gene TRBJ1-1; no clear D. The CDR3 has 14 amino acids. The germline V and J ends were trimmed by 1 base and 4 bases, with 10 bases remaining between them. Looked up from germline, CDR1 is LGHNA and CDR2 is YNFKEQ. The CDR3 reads CASSQAGEGTEAFF. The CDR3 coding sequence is TGTGCCAGCAGCCAAGCCGGGGAGGGCACTGAAGCTTTCTTT.

The CDR3 DNA reads TGTGCCAGCAGCTTGCAGATGAGCACAGATACGCAGTATTTT. It specifies CASSLQMSTDTQYF. The rearrangement uses TRBV5-8 and TRBJ2-3; no clear D. Germline V gives CDR1 SGHTS, CDR2 YDEGEE. The CDR3 is 14 residues long. Trimming cost V 1 base and J 0 bases, with 6 bases left between them.

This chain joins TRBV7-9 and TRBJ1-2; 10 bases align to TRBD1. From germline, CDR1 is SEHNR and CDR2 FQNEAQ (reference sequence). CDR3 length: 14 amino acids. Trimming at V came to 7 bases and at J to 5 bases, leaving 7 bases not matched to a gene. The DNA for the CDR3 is TGTGCCAGCAACGGGGACAGGGGAGGATATGGCTACACCTTC. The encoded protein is CASNGDRGGYGYTF.

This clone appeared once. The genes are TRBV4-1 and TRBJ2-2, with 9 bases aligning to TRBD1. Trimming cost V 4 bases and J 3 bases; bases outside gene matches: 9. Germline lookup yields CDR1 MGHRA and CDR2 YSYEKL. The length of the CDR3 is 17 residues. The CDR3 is CASSPGQGSSHTGELFF. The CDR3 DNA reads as TGCGCCAGCAGCCCGGGACAGGGAAGCTCACACACCGGGGAGCTGTTTTTT.

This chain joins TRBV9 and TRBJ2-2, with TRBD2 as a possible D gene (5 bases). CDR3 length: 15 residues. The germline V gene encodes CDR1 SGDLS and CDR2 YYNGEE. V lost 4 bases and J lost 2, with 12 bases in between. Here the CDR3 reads CASSTLRENTGELFF. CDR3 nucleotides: TGTGCCAGCAGCACCCTCCGGGAAAACACCGGGGAGCTGTTTTTT.

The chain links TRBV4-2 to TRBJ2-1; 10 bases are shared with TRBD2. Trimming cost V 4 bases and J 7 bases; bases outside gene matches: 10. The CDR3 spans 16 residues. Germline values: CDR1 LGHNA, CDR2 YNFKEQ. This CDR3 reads CASSRGRERGGNEQFF. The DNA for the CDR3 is TGTGCCAGCAGCCGCGGCCGGGAGCGGGGGGGGAATGAGCAGTTCTTC.

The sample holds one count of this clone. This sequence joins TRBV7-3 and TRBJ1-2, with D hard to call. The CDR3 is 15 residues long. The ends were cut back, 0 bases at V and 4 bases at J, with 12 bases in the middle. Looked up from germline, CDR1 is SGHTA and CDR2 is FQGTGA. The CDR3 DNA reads TGTGCCAGCAGCTTAACCCCCCGGAGCGTCTATGGCTACACCTTC. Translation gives CASSLTPRSVYGYTF.

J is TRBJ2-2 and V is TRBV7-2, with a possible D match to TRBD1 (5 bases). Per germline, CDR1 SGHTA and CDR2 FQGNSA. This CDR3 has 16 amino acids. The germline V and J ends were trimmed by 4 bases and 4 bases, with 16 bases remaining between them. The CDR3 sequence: CASSSQAGWGTGELFF. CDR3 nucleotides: TGTGCCAGCAGCTCCCAGGCAGGGTGGGGCACCGGGGAGCTGTTTTTT.

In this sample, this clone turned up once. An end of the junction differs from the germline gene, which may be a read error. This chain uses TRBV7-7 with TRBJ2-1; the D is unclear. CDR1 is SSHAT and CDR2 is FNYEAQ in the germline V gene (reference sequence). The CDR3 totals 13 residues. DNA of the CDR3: TGTGCTAGCAGCCCCGACATAATCAGCGAGCAGTTCTTC. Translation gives CASSPDIISEQFF.

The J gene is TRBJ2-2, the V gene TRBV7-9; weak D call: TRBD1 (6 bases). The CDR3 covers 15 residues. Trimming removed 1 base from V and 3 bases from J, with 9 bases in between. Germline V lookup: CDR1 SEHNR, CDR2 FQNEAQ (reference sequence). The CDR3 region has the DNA TGTGCCAGCAGCTTAGTAGCAGGGGACACCGGGGAGCTGTTTTTT. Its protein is CASSLVAGDTGELFF.

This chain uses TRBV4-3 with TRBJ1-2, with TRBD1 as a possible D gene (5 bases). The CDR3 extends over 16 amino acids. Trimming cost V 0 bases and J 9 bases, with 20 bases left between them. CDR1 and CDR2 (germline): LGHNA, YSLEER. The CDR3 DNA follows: TGCGCCAGCAGCCAAGAAAGGTTAGGGGCAGGTAAAAGCTACACCTTC. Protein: CASSQERLGAGKSYTF.